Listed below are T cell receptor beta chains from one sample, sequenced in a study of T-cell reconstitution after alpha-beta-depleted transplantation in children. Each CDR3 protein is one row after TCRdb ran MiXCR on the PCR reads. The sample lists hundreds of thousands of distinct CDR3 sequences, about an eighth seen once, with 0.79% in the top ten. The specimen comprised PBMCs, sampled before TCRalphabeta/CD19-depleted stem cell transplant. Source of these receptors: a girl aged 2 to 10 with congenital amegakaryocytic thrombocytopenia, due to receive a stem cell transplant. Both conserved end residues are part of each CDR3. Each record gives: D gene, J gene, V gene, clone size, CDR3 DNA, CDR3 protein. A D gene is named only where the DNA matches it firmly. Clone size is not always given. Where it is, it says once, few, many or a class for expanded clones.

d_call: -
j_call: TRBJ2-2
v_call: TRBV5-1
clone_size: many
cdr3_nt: TGCGCCAGCAGCTCTACAGGTTTTCTGACCGGGGAGCTGTTTTTT
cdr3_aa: CASSSTGFLTGELFF

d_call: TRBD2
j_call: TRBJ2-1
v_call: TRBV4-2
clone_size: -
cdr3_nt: TGTGCCAGCAGCCAGGAGGCGGGAGGAGGGAATGAGCAGTTCTTC
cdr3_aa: CASSQEAGGGNEQFF

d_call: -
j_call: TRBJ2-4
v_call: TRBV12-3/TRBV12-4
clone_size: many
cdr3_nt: TGTGCCAGCAGTTTAGGCGGGGTTTCCAAAAACATTCAGTACTTC
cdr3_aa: CASSLGGVSKNIQYF

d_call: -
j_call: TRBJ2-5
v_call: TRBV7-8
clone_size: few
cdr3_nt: TGTGCCAGCAGCCCTCAAAAAGAGACCCAGTACTTC
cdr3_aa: CASSPQKETQYF

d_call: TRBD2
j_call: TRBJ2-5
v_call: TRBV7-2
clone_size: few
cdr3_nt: TGTGCCAGCAGCTTAGGGCATATTCGACTAGCGGGACTCCAAGAGACCCAGTACTTC
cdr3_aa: CASSLGHIRLAGLQETQYF

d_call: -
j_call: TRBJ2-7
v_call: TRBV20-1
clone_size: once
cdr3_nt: TGCAGTGCGCGAGGCGGGTTATTCCCCTACGAGCAGTACTTC
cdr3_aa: CSARGGLFPYEQYF

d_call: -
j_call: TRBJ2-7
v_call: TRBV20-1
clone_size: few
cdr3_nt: TGCAGTGCTAGAGATTTCTCCCCGGGACGCCCCTACGAGCAGTACTTC
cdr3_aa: CSARDFSPGRPYEQYF

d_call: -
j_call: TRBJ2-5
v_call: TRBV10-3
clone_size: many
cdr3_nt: TGTGCCATCAGTGACCGCTCCAGGGGGGAAGAGACCCAGTACTTC
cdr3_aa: CAISDRSRGEETQYF

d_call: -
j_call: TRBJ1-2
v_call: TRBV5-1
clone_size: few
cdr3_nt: TGCGCCAGCAGCTTGGAGTCTGTCTATGGCGACTCCTTC
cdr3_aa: CASSLESVYGDSF

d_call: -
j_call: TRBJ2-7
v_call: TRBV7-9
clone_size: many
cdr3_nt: TGTGCCAGCAGCTTTTGGTCTAGTCGTGATATCTCCTACGAGCAGTACTTC
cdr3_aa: CASSFWSSRDISYEQYF

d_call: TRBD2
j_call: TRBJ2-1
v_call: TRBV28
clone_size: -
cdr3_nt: TGTGCCAGCAGTGAGGGGTCTAGCGGGAGTAGCTCCTACAATGAGCAGTTCTTC
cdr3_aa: CASSEGSSGSSSYNEQFF

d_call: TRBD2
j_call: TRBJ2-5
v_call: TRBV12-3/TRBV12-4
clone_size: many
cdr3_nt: TGTGCCAGCCAAACCAGCGGGGCTACGACCCAGTACTTC
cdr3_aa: CASQTSGATTQYF

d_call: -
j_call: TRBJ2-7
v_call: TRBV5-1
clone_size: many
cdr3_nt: TGCGCCAGCAGCTTGGTAGGGGGCGAGCAGTACTTC
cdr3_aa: CASSLVGGEQYF

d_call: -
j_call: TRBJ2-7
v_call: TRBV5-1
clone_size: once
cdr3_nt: TGCGTCAGCAGCCTCAGGGATGAGCAGTACTTC
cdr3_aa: CVSSLRDEQYF

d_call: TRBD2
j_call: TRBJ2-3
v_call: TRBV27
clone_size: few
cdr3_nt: TGTGCCAGCAGCGACGGACTAGCGGGACCTTTGGAGCAGTATTTT
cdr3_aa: CASSDGLAGPLEQYF

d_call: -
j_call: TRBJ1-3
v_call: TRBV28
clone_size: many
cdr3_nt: TGTGCCAGCAGTTTACCCCTCGGACGGGACTTACTTGGAAACACCATATATTTT
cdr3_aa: CASSLPLGRDLLGNTIYF

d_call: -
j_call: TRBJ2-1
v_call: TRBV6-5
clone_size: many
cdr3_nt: TGTGCCAGCAGTTACTCAGGCCCCAACGGTGAGCAGTTCTTC
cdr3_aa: CASSYSGPNGEQFF

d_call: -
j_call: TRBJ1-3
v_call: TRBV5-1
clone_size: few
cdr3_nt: TGCGCCAGCAGCTTGGGAGACAGGCGCTCTGGAAACACCATATATTTT
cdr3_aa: CASSLGDRRSGNTIYF

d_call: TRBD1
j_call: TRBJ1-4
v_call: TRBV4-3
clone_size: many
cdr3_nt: TGCGCCAGCAGCCAAGAGAGGGTCTTAAATCGTCCCGGGACAGGGGAACCTAATGAAAAACTGTTTTTT
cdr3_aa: CASSQERVLNRPGTGEPNEKLFF

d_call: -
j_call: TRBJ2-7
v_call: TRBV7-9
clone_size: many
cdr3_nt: TGTGCCAGCAGTCAGAGAAGAGAGCAGTACTTC
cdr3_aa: CASSQRREQYF

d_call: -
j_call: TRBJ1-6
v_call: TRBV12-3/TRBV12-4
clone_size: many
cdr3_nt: TGTGCCAGCAGCCTTACAGGGAATAATTCACCCCTCCACTTT
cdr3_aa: CASSLTGNNSPLHF

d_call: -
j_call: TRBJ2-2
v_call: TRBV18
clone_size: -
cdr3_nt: TGTGCCAGCTCACCACTACGGGAGCACACCGGGGAGCTGTTTTTT
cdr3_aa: CASSPLREHTGELFF

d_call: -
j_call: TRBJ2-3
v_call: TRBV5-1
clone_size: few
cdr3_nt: TGCGCCAGCAGCTTGGCTAGCGAAGGGCAGTATTTT
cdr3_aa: CASSLASEGQYF

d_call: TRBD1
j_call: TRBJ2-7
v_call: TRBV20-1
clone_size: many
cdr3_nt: TGCAGTGCTACTCCACAGGGGTCCTACGAGCAGTACTTC
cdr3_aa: CSATPQGSYEQYF

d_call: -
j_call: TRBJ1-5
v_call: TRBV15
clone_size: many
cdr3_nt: TGTGCCACCAGCAGAGACCCTCCGGGCAGTAATCAGCCCCAGCATTTT
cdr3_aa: CATSRDPPGSNQPQHF

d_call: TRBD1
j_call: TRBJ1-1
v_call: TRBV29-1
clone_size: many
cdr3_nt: TGCAGCGTGGGACAGTGGAACACTGAAGCTTTCTTT
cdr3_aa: CSVGQWNTEAFF

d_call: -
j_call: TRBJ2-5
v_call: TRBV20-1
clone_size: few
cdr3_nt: TGCAGTGCCTCACCGGACTCGCCCAAAGAGACCCAGTACTTC
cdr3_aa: CSASPDSPKETQYF

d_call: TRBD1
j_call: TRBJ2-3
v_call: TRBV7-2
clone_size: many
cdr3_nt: TGTGCCAGCAGAGGGACAGGGGGCGGCACAGATACGCAGTATTTT
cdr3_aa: CASRGTGGGTDTQYF

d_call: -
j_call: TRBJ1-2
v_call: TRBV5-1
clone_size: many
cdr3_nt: TGCGCCAGCAGCTTGGGCGGTCTCACTTACTATGGCTACACCTTC
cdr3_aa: CASSLGGLTYYGYTF

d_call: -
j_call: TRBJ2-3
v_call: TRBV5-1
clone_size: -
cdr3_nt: TGCGCCAGCAGCTTGCGCGCCGCGTCTAGCACAGATACGCAGTATTTT
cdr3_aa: CASSLRAASSTDTQYF

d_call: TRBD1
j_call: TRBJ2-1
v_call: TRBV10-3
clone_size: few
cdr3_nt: TGTGCCATCAGTGGGCCAACGGGACAGGTCCCTTGGGATGAGCAGTTCTTC
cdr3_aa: CAISGPTGQVPWDEQFF

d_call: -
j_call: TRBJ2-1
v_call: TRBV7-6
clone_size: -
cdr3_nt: TGTGCCAGCAGTCAAGGACAGATTCCGTACAATGAGCAGTTCTTC
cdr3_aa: CASSQGQIPYNEQFF

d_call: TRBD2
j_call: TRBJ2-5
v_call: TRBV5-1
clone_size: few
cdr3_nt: TGCGCCAGCAGCTTGGTGGGACTAGCGGGAGTATGGACACAAGAGACCCAGTACTTC
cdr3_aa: CASSLVGLAGVWTQETQYF

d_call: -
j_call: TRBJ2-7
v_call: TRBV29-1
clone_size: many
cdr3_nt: TGCAGCGTACGGGCCCAGAATTCCTACGAGCAGTACTTC
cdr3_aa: CSVRAQNSYEQYF

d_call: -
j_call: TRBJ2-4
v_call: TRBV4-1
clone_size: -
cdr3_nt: TGCGCCAGCAGCCAAGTTGAGGGGGACCCGACTAAAATAGCCAAAAACATTCAGTACTTC
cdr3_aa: CASSQVEGDPTKIAKNIQYF

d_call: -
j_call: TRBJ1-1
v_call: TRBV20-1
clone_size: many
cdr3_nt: TGCAGCTCTGGGCCTATGAACACTGAAGCTTTCTTT
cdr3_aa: CSSGPMNTEAFF

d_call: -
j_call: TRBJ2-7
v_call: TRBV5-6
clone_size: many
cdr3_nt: TGTGCCAGCAGCTTGTACCACGAGCAGTACTTC
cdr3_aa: CASSLYHEQYF

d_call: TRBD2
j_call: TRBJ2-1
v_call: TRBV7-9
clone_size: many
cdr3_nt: TGTGCCAGCAGCTCCCCCCGACTAGCGGGAGGGCCGAGCTCCTACAATGAGCAGTTCTTC
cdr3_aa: CASSSPRLAGGPSSYNEQFF

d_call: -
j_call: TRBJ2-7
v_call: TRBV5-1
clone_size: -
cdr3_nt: TGCGCCAGCAGCCCGACGTTCTCAGGGGAGCGCGACGAGCAGTACTTC
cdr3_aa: CASSPTFSGERDEQYF

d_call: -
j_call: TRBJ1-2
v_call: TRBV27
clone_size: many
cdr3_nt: TGTGCCAGCAGCCCGGGACGGATGAGCTATGGCTACACCTTC
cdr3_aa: CASSPGRMSYGYTF

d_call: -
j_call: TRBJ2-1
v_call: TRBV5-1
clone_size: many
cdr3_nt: TGCGCCAGCAGCTTGGAAGAAGGGACTCATGAGCAGTTCTTC
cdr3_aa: CASSLEEGTHEQFF

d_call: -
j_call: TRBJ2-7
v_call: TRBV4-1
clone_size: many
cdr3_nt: TGCGCCAGCAGCCAACACGGTTTGGCCTACGAGCAGTACTTC
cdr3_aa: CASSQHGLAYEQYF

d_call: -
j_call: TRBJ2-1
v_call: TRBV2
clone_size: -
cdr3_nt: TGTGCCAGCAGTGATCGGGTCCTCAATGAGCAGTTCTTC
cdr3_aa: CASSDRVLNEQFF

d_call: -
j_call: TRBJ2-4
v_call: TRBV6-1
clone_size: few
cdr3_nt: TGTGCCACCAGGACCTCTTGGAACGGGGAAAACATTCAGTACTTC
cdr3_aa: CATRTSWNGENIQYF

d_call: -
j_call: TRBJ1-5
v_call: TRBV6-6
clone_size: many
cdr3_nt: TGTGCCAGCGGGGCGCCCCAGCATTTT
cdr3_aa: CASGAPQHF

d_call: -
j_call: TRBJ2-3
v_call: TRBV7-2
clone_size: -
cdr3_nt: TGTGCCAGCAGCCCGATCCTCTTGGGCGCAGATACGCAGTATTTT
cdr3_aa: CASSPILLGADTQYF

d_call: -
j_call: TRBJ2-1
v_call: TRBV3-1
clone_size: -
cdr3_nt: TGTGCCAGCAGCCAAGATTTGGGTAACCCCTACAATGAGCAGTTCTTC
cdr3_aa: CASSQDLGNPYNEQFF

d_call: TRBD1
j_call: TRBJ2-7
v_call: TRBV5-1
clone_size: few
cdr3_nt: TGCGCCAGCAGCTTGGGGGACAGGGGTGACGAGCAGTACTTC
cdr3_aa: CASSLGDRGDEQYF